This T cell receptor beta chain was sequenced in a study of technical replicates of blood from several donors. Measured with immunoSEQ multiplex PCR; TCRdb has only the in-frame clones, and not every one. The data contain approximately 79,000 clones, about nine tenths of them singletons. Germline CDR1 reads MGHRA; CDR2 reads YSYEKL. CDR3 length: 15 residues. V was trimmed by 4 bases and J by 4 bases, leaving 17 bases between them. The chain is built from TRBV4-1 and TRBJ2-7, with D perhaps matching TRBD2 (7 bases). Sequencing was done on a sample of T cells isolated from PBMCs. This TCR was recovered from a human donor in good health. The CDR3 coding sequence is TGCGCCAGCAGCCCGAGGGGGAGCGGGGAGTACGAGCAGTACTTC. Amino acids: CASSPRGSGEYEQYF.